Following are 17 T cell receptor beta chains from one sample sequenced in a study of CD8+ T cells in alopecia areata. TCR sequencing used cDNA made by reverse transcription of extracted RNA. The table came from immunoSEQ multiplex PCR; TCRdb's copy has only in-frame clones and leaves some out. The sample lists 89,000 or so clones, just over 50% occurring once. Source material: NKG2D-high CD8+ T cells sorted from blood. These receptors were taken from a human donor with alopecia areata.

This clone was counted only a few times. This chain joins TRBV7-9 and TRBJ2-3, with 8 bases matching TRBD2. Trimming removed 1 base from V and 3 bases from J; junction bases left unmatched: 15. The CDR3 is made up of 19 amino acids. Per germline, CDR1 SEHNR and CDR2 FQNEAQ (reference sequence). CDR3 sequence reads: CASSLDGPGGARLTDTQYF. CDR3 DNA: TGTGCCAGCAGCTTAGATGGCCCGGGGGGGGCCAGATTGACAGATACGCAGTATTTT.

This clone was seen only a few times. V is TRBV30 and J is TRBJ2-7, with D possibly matching TRBD2 (5 bases). The CDR3 length is 12 residues. V lost 3 bases, J lost 10 bases, and 16 bases lay in between. The germline gives CDR1 GTSNPN, CDR2 SVGIG (reference sequence). CDR3 amino acids: CAWRIPDGGQYF. Here the CDR3 DNA reads TGTGCCTGGAGAATTCCGGACGGAGGACAGTACTTC.

In this sample, this clone turned up a few times. This chain links TRBV7-9 with TRBJ2-5; D not certain. Germline V gene lookup returns CDR1 SEHNR and CDR2 FQNEAQ (reference sequence). V lost 4 bases and J 1 base, leaving 7 bases between the germline ends. The CDR3 has 13 residues. CDR3 in amino acids: CASSWSTQETQYF. The CDR3 DNA follows: TGTGCCAGCAGCTGGTCTACCCAAGAGACCCAGTACTTC.

The V and J genes are TRBV29-1 and TRBJ1-5, with D possibly being TRBD1 (6 bases). CDR1 SQVTM and CDR2 ANQGSEA come from the germline V gene. This CDR3 has 14 residues. V was pared by 6 bases and J by 0 bases, with 12 bases between. Written as DNA, the CDR3 is TGCAGCGTCGGCGACAGGAATAGCAATCAGCCCCAGCATTTT. It codes for CSVGDRNSNQPQHF.

The V and J genes are TRBV14 and TRBJ2-7; D not resolved. Deletions cut 7 bases from V and 6 bases from J, with 16 bases between. The CDR3 extends over 13 amino acids. Germline V lookup: CDR1 SGHDN, CDR2 FVKESK. CDR3 in DNA: TGTGCCAGCAATAATAACGACGGGTTCGAGCAGTACTTC. Protein sequence: CASNNNDGFEQYF.

V usage is TRBV28 and J usage is TRBJ2-5; unclear D gene. CDR1 and CDR2 (germline): MDHEN, SYDVKM. This CDR3 region has 10 residues. The CDR3 DNA reads TGTGTTCTAGGCCAAGAGACCCAGTACTTC. Its translation is CVLGQETQYF.

Only a few counts were recorded for this clone. The chain combines TRBV27 with TRBJ1-2; maybe TRBD1 (5 bases). The length of the CDR3 is 14 residues. V lost 6 bases and J lost 7, with 18 bases in between. The germline CDR1 and CDR2 sequences are MNHEY and SMNVEV (reference sequence). The CDR3 DNA reads TGTGCCAGCAGCATAGGGAACGGGGCCGGTGGCTACACCTTC. Protein sequence: CASSIGNGAGGYTF.

This clone was found a few times. The gene calls are TRBV2 and TRBJ2-1; 9 positions agree with TRBD2. Germline V gives CDR1 SNHLY, CDR2 FYNNEI. Trimming cost V 6 bases and J 0 bases; bases outside gene matches: 3. This CDR3 is built from 15 residues. The CDR3 region is CASRLAGSSYNEQFF. The CDR3 DNA reads TGTGCCAGCAGGCTAGCGGGGAGCTCCTACAATGAGCAGTTCTTC.

V is TRBV25-1 and J is TRBJ2-4, with unresolved D. This CDR3 comprises 12 residues. Germline lookup yields CDR1 MGHDK and CDR2 SYGVNS. V was clipped by 1 base and J by 6 bases, with 4 bases between them. CDR3 nucleotides: TGTGCCAGCAGTGAATTAGGAAACATTCAGTACTTC. Encoded protein: CASSELGNIQYF.

Only a few counts were recorded for this clone. The chain joins TRBV4-1 to TRBJ2-3; 9 bases agree with TRBD1. CDR3 size: 14 residues. Germline V gene lookup returns CDR1 MGHRA and CDR2 YSYEKL. With 4 bases clipped from V and 5 bases from J, the junction kept 4 bases outside the gene matches. The CDR3 sequence is CASSPGQGGDTQYF. The DNA of the CDR3 is TGCGCCAGCAGCCCGGGACAGGGAGGAGATACGCAGTATTTT.

J is TRBJ2-2 and V is TRBV2, with a possible D match to TRBD2 (7 bases). Trimming removed 8 bases from V and 6 bases from J, with 10 bases in between. Germline V gives CDR1 SNHLY, CDR2 FYNNEI. The CDR3 is 12 residues long. The DNA for the CDR3 is TGTGCCAGCGGGGGGGCGGCCGGGGAGCTGTTTTTT. Protein product: CASGGAAGELFF.

The chain has TRBV4-1 and TRBJ2-3, with D tentatively TRBD2 (5 bases). This CDR3 is built from 17 residues. V was shortened by 4 bases and J by 1 base, with 18 bases between the two germline ends. From germline, CDR1 is MGHRA and CDR2 YSYEKL. DNA of the CDR3: TGCGCCAGCAGCCCCCGGTATGGTAGCGCCTGCACAGATACGCAGTATTTT. Protein product: CASSPRYGSACTDTQYF.

The rearrangement joins TRBV14 to TRBJ2-5; D is undetermined. The CDR3 is 16 residues long. V gave up 0 bases and J gave up 3 bases, with 14 bases separating them. Germline lookup yields CDR1 SGHDN and CDR2 FVKESK. The chain's CDR3 is CASSQDDSGWEETQYF. The DNA for the CDR3 is TGTGCCAGCAGCCAAGATGATTCGGGCTGGGAAGAGACCCAGTACTTC.

The chain couples TRBV29-1 to TRBJ2-1; tentative D call: TRBD2 (6 bases). Germline CDR1 is SQVTM and CDR2 is ANQGSEA. The CDR3 is 12 amino acids. Trimming removed 7 bases from V and 3 bases from J, with 10 bases in between. CDR3 protein: CSAPGGYNEQFF. The CDR3 DNA is TGCAGCGCCCCCGGGGGCTACAATGAGCAGTTCTTC.

The chain uses TRBV14 and TRBJ2-1; 8 bases line up with TRBD2. CDR1 SGHDN and CDR2 FVKESK come from the germline V gene. Losses at the gene ends were 1 base for V and 2 bases for J; bases not matched to a gene: 7. This CDR3 spans 17 amino acids. CDR3 sequence: CASSQVFGGDPYNEQFF. Written as DNA, the CDR3 is TGTGCCAGCAGCCAAGTGTTCGGGGGGGACCCCTACAATGAGCAGTTCTTC.

This chain connects TRBV28 to TRBJ2-5; possibly TRBD1 for D (6 bases). Looked up from germline, CDR1 is MDHEN and CDR2 is SYDVKM. Between the trimmed V and J ends, which lost 5 bases and 7 bases, there was a span of 14 bases. The CDR3 loop spans 13 amino acids. The CDR3 is CASSIRTEGTQYF. The CDR3 coding sequence is TGTGCCAGCAGTATACGGACAGAGGGGACCCAGTACTTC.

This rearrangement joins TRBV7-2 to TRBJ2-7; 7 bases fit TRBD1. The J segment lost 0 bases and the V segment lost 2 bases, leaving 7 bases of the junction unmatched. Germline assignment: CDR1 SGHTA and CDR2 FQGNSA. The CDR3 extends over 16 amino acids. CDR3 in amino acids: CASSLIGTAVSYEQYF. The CDR3 DNA sequence: TGTGCCAGCAGCTTAATCGGGACAGCGGTCTCCTACGAGCAGTACTTC. Full variable domain (missing parts from reference TRBV7-2 and TRBJ2-7): GAGVSQSPSNKVTEKGKDVELRCDPISGHTALYWYRQSLGQGLEFLIYFQGNSAPDKSGLPSDRFSAERTGGSVSTLTIQRTQQEDSAVYLCASSLIGTAVSYEQYFGPGTRLTVT.